What follows are 21 T cell receptor beta chains derived from one specimen sequenced in a study of T cell changes during pregnancy in multiple sclerosis. The protocol was immunoSEQ multiplex PCR, while the TCRdb copy is restricted to in-frame clones and leaves out a portion. The table lists almost 50,000 clones, about 90% of them singletons, with roughly 10% in the top ten. The specimen was CD8+ T cells from peripheral blood mononuclear cells, collected after pregnancy. The source of these receptors is a female donor with multiple sclerosis, enrolled in a pregnancy study.

The rearrangement joins TRBV5-1 to TRBJ1-2, with D possibly being TRBD1 (6 bases). This CDR3 has 14 residues. Germline V CDR1 and CDR2: SGHRS, YFSETQ. The V end was cut by 0 bases, the J end by 2 bases, with 8 bases between. The CDR3 DNA reads TGCGCCAGCAGCTTGGGGCAGGGGAACTATGGCTACACCTTC. Amino acids: CASSLGQGNYGYTF.

This clone was observed a few times. The V gene is TRBV29-1, the J gene TRBJ1-1; a possible D gene is TRBD1 (5 bases). The ends were cut back, 6 bases at V and 0 bases at J, with 14 bases in the middle. This CDR3 has 14 amino acids. Per germline, CDR1 SQVTM and CDR2 ANQGSEA. The CDR3, as DNA: TGCAGCGTCGGGGGTGGACAATTGAACACTGAAGCTTTCTTT. Translated, it gives CSVGGGQLNTEAFF.

V usage is TRBV7-9 and J usage is TRBJ2-7; D gene unclear. The CDR3 has 16 amino acids. Germline V gene data show CDR1 as SEHNR and CDR2 as FQNEAQ (reference sequence). The V end lost 5 bases, the J end lost 0 bases, and 17 bases lay between the germline ends. In DNA, the CDR3 is TGTGCCAGCAGCGTTGGGCCAGACACGAGCTCCTACGAGCAGTACTTC. It codes for CASSVGPDTSSYEQYF.

The J gene is TRBJ1-2, the V gene TRBV13; the D gene is possibly TRBD1 (5 bases). The ends were cut back, 2 bases at V and 3 bases at J, with 16 bases in the middle. Germline CDR1 and CDR2: PRHDT and FYEKMQ (reference sequence). This CDR3 region has 16 residues. The CDR3 loop is CASSLFQSGGDYGYTF. CDR3 DNA: TGTGCCAGCAGCTTATTCCAATCGGGAGGGGACTATGGCTACACCTTC.

This clone was counted between two and nine times. This chain links TRBV6-6 with TRBJ1-1; 10 bases are shared with TRBD1. The CDR3 consists of 14 residues. V shed 7 bases and J 4 bases; nucleotides not matched to a gene: 6. CDR1 MNHNY and CDR2 SVGAGI come from the germline V gene (reference sequence). CDR3 sequence reads: CASILGTGVTEAFF. The CDR3 DNA sequence: TGTGCCAGCATCCTCGGGACAGGGGTCACTGAAGCTTTCTTT.

The V gene is TRBV27, the J gene TRBJ2-1; D not resolved. V was clipped by 2 bases and J by 4 bases, with 6 bases between them. The germline gives CDR1 MNHEY, CDR2 SMNVEV (reference sequence). CDR3 length equals 13 residues. CDR3 sequence (DNA): TGTGCCAGCAGTTTAGGCGGTTACAATGAGCAGTTCTTC. Protein sequence: CASSLGGYNEQFF.

The chain combines TRBV5-6 with TRBJ2-1, with 11 bases matching TRBD2. In germline, CDR1 is SGHDT, CDR2 YYEEEE. The CDR3 runs to 18 residues. With V trimmed by 0 bases and J by 3 bases, 8 bases remained unmatched. For the CDR3, the DNA is TGTGCCAGCAGCTTGGGGAGGCTAGCGGGGGGCTACTACAATGAGCAGTTCTTC. Translated, it gives CASSLGRLAGGYYNEQFF.

The genes are TRBV27 and TRBJ2-2; D may be TRBD1 (6 bases). CDR1 is MNHEY and CDR2 is SMNVEV in the germline V gene (reference sequence). The CDR3 runs 15 residues. V lost 2 bases, J lost 5 bases, and 12 bases lay in between. The CDR3 reads CASSLEGGPTGELFF. Here the CDR3 DNA reads TGTGCCAGCAGTTTAGAAGGGGGTCCTACCGGGGAGCTGTTTTTT.

The chain uses TRBV2 and TRBJ2-1; 9 bases line up with TRBD2. The CDR3 runs to 18 residues. V was pared by 10 bases and J by 4 bases, with 20 bases of the junction left unmatched. The germline gives CDR1 SNHLY, CDR2 FYNNEI. The CDR3 sequence: CATLLSERGAPGYNEQFF. The CDR3 coding sequence is TGTGCCACCCTACTCTCGGAGCGGGGGGCCCCTGGGTACAATGAGCAGTTCTTC.

This chain links TRBV2 with TRBJ2-7, with D possibly being TRBD2 (6 bases). Trimming took 8 bases from V and 0 from J, leaving 11 bases between them. CDR3 size: 13 residues. CDR1 and CDR2 (germline): SNHLY, FYNNEI. The CDR3 loop is CASVRDSSYEQYF. The CDR3 DNA follows: TGTGCCAGCGTAAGGGACTCCTCCTACGAGCAGTACTTC. Filled out from reference TRBV2 and TRBJ2-7, the complete variable domain reads EPEVTQTPSHQVTQMGQEVILRCVPISNHLYFYWYRQILGQKVEFLVSFYNNEISEKSEIFDDQFSVERPDGSNFTLKIRSTKLEDSAMYFCASVRDSSYEQYFGPGTRLTVT.

This rearrangement joins TRBV11-2 to TRBJ1-2, with 11 bases fitting TRBD1. With V trimmed by 5 bases and J by 4 bases, 6 bases remained unmatched. CDR3 length equals 15 residues. Germline CDR1 and CDR2: SGHAT and FQNNGV. CDR3 nucleotide sequence: TGTGCCAGCAGCCCGGGACAGGGGGTTCCCTATGGCTACACCTTC. As protein: CASSPGQGVPYGYTF.

CDR3 nucleotides: TGTGCCAGCAGCCAGACCCTGGGCCTTAATGAAAAACTGTTTTTT. It encodes CASSQTLGLNEKLFF. The genes are TRBV27 and TRBJ1-4, with no clear D. V was clipped by 6 bases and J by 4 bases, with 15 bases between them. Germline V gives CDR1 MNHEY, CDR2 SMNVEV (reference sequence). The CDR3 runs to 15 residues.

This rearrangement joins TRBV18 to TRBJ2-7; 8 bases map to TRBD1. The CDR3 loop spans 17 amino acids. V lost 2 bases to trimming and J lost 3 bases; unmatched junction nucleotides: 12. The germline gives CDR1 KGHSH, CDR2 LQKENI. The CDR3 sequence is CASSPFPGQGDGYEQYF. For the CDR3, the DNA is TGTGCCAGCTCACCATTTCCCGGACAGGGAGATGGCTACGAGCAGTACTTC.

The chain employs TRBV6-7 and TRBJ1-6; D not resolved. TRBV6-7 is annotated as an ORF whose role is uncertain. The germline V and J ends were trimmed by 10 bases and 7 bases, with 8 bases remaining between them. CDR3 length: 11 residues. The CDR3 nucleotides read TGTGCCATTTTGCAGAATTCACCCCTCCACTTT. Its protein product is CAILQNSPLHF.

With respect to this clone: Sequence at one end of the junction differs from germline and may be a read error. The chain carries TRBV7-7 and TRBJ2-7, with TRBD1 matching over 9 bases. The length of the CDR3 is 14 residues. Per the germline V gene, CDR1 is SSHAT and CDR2 is FNYEAQ (reference sequence). The CDR3 sequence: CASSTGTGLYEQYF. CDR3 coding DNA: TGTGCTAGCAGCACCGGGACAGGGTTGTACGAGCAGTACTTC.

The chain employs TRBV6-5 and TRBJ2-1; TRBD1 is a possible D gene (5 bases). Trimming stripped 6 bases from V and 2 bases from J, with 8 bases between. The germline V gene has CDR1 MNHEY and CDR2 SVGAGI. The CDR3 contains 13 residues. This chain's CDR3 is CASSTGPYNEQFF. DNA of the CDR3: TGTGCCAGCAGCACAGGACCCTACAATGAGCAGTTCTTC.

The chain uses TRBV19 and TRBJ2-7; 7 positions match TRBD1. V lost 5 bases to trimming and J lost 3 bases; unmatched junction nucleotides: 4. The CDR3 contains 13 residues. CDR1 and CDR2 from the germline V gene are LNHDA and SQIVND (reference sequence). CDR3 region: CASSVGQNYEQYF. The CDR3 DNA follows: TGTGCCAGTAGTGTGGGACAGAACTACGAGCAGTACTTC.

The CDR3 protein is CASSYSGQGYEQYF. The CDR3 bases are TGTGCCAGCAGTTACTCGGGACAGGGGTACGAGCAGTACTTC. The rearrangement joins TRBV6-6 to TRBJ2-7, with TRBD1 matching over 10 bases. V was clipped by 0 bases and J by 4 bases; unmatched bases: 0. Germline V gene sequence: CDR1 MNHNY, CDR2 SVGAGI (reference sequence). There are 14 residues in the CDR3.

This rearrangement joins TRBV5-1 to TRBJ2-1, with TRBD2 matching over 12 bases. The CDR3 runs 16 residues. CDR1 is SGHRS and CDR2 is YFSETQ in the germline V gene. The ends lost 3 bases at V and 9 bases at J; junction bases unmatched: 10. DNA of the CDR3: TGCGCCAGCAGCTCGAAACGGACTAGCGGGGACGGTGAGCAGTTCTTC. The encoded protein is CASSSKRTSGDGEQFF.

The genes are TRBV19 and TRBJ2-1, with 10 bases aligning to TRBD2. The germline V gene encodes CDR1 LNHDA and CDR2 SQIVND (reference sequence). The CDR3 consists of 16 residues. After removal of 7 bases from V and 1 base from J, the junction contained 7 bases not matched to a gene. The CDR3 here is CASKTASGGSYNEQFF. CDR3 nucleotides: TGTGCCAGTAAAACCGCTAGCGGGGGATCCTACAATGAGCAGTTCTTC.

The V call is TRBV11-2, the J call TRBJ2-2; D gene unclear. Germline V CDR1 and CDR2: SGHAT, FQNNGV. V was trimmed by 3 bases and J by 8 bases, leaving 10 bases between them. The CDR3 runs 13 residues. The CDR3 protein is CASSLRTLGELFF. For the CDR3, the DNA is TGTGCCAGCAGCTTGCGTACGTTGGGGGAGCTGTTTTTT.